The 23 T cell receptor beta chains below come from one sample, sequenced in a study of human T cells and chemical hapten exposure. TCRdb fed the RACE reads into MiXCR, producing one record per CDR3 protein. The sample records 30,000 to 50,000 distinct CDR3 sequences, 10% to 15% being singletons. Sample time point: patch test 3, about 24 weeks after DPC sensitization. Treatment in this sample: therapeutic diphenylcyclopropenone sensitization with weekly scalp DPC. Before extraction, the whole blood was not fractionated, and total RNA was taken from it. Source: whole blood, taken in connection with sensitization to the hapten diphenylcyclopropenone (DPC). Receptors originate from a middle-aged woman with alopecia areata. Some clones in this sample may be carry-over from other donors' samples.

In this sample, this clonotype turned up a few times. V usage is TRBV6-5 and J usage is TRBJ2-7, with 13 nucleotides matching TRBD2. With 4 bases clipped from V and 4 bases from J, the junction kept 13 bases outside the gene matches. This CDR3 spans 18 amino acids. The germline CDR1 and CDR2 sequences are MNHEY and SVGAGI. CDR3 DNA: TGTGCCAGCAGTTCCTCCGCCGGACTAGCGGGAGCCCTATACGAGCAGTACTTC. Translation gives CASSSSAGLAGALYEQYF.

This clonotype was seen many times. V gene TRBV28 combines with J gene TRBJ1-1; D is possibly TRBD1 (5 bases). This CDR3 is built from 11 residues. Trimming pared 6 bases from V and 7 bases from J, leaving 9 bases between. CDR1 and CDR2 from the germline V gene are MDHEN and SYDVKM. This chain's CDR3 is CASRTEIEAFF. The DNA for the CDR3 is TGTGCCAGCAGGACAGAGATTGAAGCTTTCTTT.

The CDR3 loop is CASREGAETQYF. The CDR3 DNA reads as TGTGCCAGCAGGGAGGGGGCAGAGACCCAGTACTTC. V and J are TRBV2 and TRBJ2-5, with D possibly being TRBD1 (7 bases). The V gene's germline CDR1 is SNHLY and CDR2 FYNNEI. Trimming took 6 bases from V and 4 from J, leaving 9 bases between them. The length of the CDR3 is 12 residues.

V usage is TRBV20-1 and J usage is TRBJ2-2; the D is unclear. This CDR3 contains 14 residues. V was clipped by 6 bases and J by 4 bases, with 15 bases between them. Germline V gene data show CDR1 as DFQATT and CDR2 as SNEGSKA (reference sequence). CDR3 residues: CSARSDGGTGELFF. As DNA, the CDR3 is TGCAGTGCAAGATCCGACGGCGGCACCGGGGAGCTGTTTTTT.

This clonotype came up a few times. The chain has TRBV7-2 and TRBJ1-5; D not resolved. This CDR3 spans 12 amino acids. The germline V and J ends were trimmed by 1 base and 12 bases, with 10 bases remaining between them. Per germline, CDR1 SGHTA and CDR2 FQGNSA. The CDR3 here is CASSLGLDDQHF. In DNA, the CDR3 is TGTGCCAGCAGCTTAGGTCTGGACGACCAGCATTTT.

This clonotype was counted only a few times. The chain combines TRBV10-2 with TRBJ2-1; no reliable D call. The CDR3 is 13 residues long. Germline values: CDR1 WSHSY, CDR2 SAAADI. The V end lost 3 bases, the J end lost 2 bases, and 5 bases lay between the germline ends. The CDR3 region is CASSEGTYNEQFF. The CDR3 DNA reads TGCGCCAGCAGTGAAGGGACCTACAATGAGCAGTTCTTC.

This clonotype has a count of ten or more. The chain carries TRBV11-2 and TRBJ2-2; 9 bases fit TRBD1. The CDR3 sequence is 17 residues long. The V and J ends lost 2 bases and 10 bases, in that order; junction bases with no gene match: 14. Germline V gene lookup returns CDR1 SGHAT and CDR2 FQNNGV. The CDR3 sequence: CASSLYPGTGREEELFF. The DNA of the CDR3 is TGTGCCAGCAGCTTATACCCCGGGACAGGGCGGGAAGAGGAGCTGTTTTTT.

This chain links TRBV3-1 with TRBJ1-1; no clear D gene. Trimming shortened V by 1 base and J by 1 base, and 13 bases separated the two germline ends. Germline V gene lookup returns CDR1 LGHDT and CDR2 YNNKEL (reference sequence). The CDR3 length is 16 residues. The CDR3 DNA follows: TGTGCCAGCAGCCAAGTTTACAGCGCCAGGAACACTGAAGCTTTCTTT. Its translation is CASSQVYSARNTEAFF.

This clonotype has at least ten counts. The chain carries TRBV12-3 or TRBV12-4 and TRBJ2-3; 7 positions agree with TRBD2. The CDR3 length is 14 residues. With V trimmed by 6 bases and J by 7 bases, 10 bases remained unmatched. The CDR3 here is CASREASGPNTQYF. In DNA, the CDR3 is TGTGCCAGCAGAGAGGCTAGCGGACCTAATACGCAGTATTTT.

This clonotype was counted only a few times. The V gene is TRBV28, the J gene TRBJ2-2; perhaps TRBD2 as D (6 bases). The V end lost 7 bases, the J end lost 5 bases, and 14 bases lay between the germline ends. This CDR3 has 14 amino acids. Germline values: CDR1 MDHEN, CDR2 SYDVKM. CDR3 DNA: TGTGCCAGCACCGAAGGGCTAGCGACCGGGGAGCTGTTTTTT. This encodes CASTEGLATGELFF.

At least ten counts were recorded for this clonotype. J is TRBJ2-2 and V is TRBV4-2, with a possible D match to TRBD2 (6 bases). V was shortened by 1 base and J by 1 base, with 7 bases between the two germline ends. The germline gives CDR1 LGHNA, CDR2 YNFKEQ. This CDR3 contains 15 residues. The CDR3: CASSQARGNTGELFF. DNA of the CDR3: TGTGCCAGCAGCCAAGCGCGGGGGAACACCGGGGAGCTGTTTTTT.

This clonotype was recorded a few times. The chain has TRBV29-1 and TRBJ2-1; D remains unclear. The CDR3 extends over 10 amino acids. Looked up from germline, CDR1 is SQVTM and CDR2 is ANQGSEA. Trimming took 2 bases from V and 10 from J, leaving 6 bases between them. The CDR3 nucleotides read TGCAGCGTTGAAAGCGAGGAGCAGTTCTTC. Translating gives CSVESEEQFF.

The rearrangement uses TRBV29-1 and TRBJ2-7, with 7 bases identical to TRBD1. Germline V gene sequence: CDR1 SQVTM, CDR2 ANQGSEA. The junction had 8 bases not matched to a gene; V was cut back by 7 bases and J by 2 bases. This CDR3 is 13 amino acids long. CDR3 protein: CSARQGQPYEQYF. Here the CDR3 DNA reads TGCAGCGCCCGACAGGGACAGCCCTACGAGCAGTACTTC.

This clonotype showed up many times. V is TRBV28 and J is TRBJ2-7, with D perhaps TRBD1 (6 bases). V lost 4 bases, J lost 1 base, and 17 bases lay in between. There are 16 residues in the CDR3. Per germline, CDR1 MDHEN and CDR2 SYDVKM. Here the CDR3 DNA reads TGTGCCAGCAGTTCCCCCCTCACAGGGCGGTCCTACGAGCAGTACTTC. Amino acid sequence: CASSSPLTGRSYEQYF.

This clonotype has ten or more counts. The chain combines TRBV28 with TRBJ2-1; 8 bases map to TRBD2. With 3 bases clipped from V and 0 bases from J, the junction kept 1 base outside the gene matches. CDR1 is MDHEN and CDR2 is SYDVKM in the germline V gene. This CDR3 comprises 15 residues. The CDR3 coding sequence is TGTGCCAGCAGTTTGAGCGGGAGCTCCTACAATGAGCAGTTCTTC. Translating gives CASSLSGSSYNEQFF.

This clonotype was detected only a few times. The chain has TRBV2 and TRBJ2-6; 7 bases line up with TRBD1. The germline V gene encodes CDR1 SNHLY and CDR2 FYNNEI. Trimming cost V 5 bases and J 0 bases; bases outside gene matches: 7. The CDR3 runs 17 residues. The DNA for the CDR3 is TGTGCCAGCAGTAAGGACAGGCACTACTCTGGGGCCAACGTCCTGACTTTC. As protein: CASSKDRHYSGANVLTF.

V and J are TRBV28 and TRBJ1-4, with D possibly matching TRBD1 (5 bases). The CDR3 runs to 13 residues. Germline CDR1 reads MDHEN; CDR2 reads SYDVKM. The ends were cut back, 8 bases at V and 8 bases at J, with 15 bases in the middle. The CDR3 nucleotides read TGTGCCAGCTACGCCCGGGGCGGCGAAAAACTGTTTTTT. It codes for CASYARGGEKLFF.

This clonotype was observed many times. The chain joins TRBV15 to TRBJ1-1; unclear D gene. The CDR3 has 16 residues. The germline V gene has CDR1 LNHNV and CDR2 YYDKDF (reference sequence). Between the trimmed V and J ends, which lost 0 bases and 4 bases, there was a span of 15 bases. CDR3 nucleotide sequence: TGTGCCACCAGCAGAGATCTCGCGGGAGGTGGCACTGAAGCTTTCTTT. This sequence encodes CATSRDLAGGGTEAFF.

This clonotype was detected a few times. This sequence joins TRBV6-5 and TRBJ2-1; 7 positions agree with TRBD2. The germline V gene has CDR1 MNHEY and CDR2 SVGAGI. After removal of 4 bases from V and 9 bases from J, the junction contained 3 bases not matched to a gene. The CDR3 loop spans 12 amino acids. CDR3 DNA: TGTGCCAGCAGTTCCACTAGCGTTGAGCAGTTCTTC. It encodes CASSSTSVEQFF.

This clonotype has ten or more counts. CDR3 protein: CASSPRQSNQPQHF. CDR3 DNA sequence: TGTGCCAGCAGTCCAAGACAGAGCAATCAGCCCCAGCATTTT. The J gene is TRBJ1-5, the V gene TRBV3-1; possibly TRBD1 for D (5 bases). Germline values: CDR1 LGHDT, CDR2 YNNKEL (reference sequence). CDR3 length equals 14 residues. V lost 6 bases to trimming and J lost 1 base, with 10 bases between them.

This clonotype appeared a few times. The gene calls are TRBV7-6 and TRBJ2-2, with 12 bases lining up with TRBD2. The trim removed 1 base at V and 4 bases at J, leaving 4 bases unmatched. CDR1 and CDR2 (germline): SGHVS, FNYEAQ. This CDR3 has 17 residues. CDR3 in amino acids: CASSLETSGRGTGELFF. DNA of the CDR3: TGTGCCAGCAGCTTAGAGACTAGCGGGAGAGGCACCGGGGAGCTGTTTTTT.

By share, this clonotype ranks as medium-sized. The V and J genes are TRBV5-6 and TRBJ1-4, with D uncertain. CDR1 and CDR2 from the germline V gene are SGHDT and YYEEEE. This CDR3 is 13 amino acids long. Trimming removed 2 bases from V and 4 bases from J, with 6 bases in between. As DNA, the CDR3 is TGTGCCAGCAGCTTTGTACTTAATGAAAAACTGTTTTTT. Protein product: CASSFVLNEKLFF.

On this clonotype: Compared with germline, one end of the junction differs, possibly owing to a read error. The chain's CDR3 is CASSLDRSNEQFF. The CDR3 region has the DNA TGTGCTAGCAGCTTAGATCGGAGCAATGAGCAGTTCTTC. This chain connects TRBV7-7 to TRBJ2-1; D call uncertain. Germline V gene data show CDR1 as SSHAT and CDR2 as FNYEAQ (reference sequence). The CDR3 is 13 residues long.